Shown below are 24 T cell receptor beta chains from a single sample sequenced in a study of blood T cell repertoires in COVID-19. Method: immunoSEQ multiplex PCR; TCRdb's copy keeps in-frame clones and lacks some. The repertoire has over 400,000 clones, around nine tenths of them found once; the top ten carry roughly 8%. The sequenced material came from PBMCs or T cells enriched from blood (not recorded which). The source of these receptors is a woman in her sixties who had recovered from COVID-19.

The CDR3 DNA reads TGTGCCAGCAGCTTAGCGCTAGGGGCAACTAATGAAAAACTGTTTTTT. Amino acids: CASSLALGATNEKLFF. The gene calls are TRBV7-6 and TRBJ1-4, with D perhaps matching TRBD1 (5 bases). The germline V gene encodes CDR1 SGHVS and CDR2 FNYEAQ. The CDR3 loop spans 16 amino acids. V gave up 0 bases and J gave up 0 bases, with 8 bases separating them.

The J gene is TRBJ2-7, the V gene TRBV11-3, with 9 bases matching TRBD1. Germline V gives CDR1 SGHNT, CDR2 YENEEA. This CDR3 is 14 amino acids long. V shed 5 bases and J 5 bases; nucleotides not matched to a gene: 7. The CDR3 DNA follows: TGTGCCAGCAGCGCGGGACAGGGTTTACACGAGCAGTACTTC. Protein: CASSAGQGLHEQYF.

The V and J genes are TRBV19 and TRBJ2-6, with D hard to call. CDR1 LNHDA and CDR2 SQIVND come from the germline V gene (reference sequence). The V end lost 1 base, the J end lost 0 bases, and 4 bases lay between the germline ends. The CDR3 has 15 amino acids. Here the CDR3 DNA reads TGTGCCAGTAGTATAGGTCGCTCTGGGGCCAACGTCCTGACTTTC. Translating gives CASSIGRSGANVLTF.

V and J are TRBV5-3 and TRBJ1-1; TRBD1 might be the D (5 bases). TRBV5-3 falls under the ORF class, with uncertain function. The CDR3 has 15 amino acids. V was shortened by 1 base and J by 5 bases, with 15 bases between the two germline ends. The CDR3 coding sequence is TGTGCCAGAAGCTTGACTGGGCCCAAGGGGACTGAAGCTTTCTTT. Residues: CARSLTGPKGTEAFF.

The J gene is TRBJ2-2, the V gene TRBV6-5; TRBD1 is a possible D gene (6 bases). With 4 bases removed from V and 6 bases from J, the gap between germline ends came to 12 bases. Germline assignment: CDR1 MNHEY and CDR2 SVGAGI. The CDR3 has 14 amino acids. Here the CDR3 reads CASSSNRDSGELFF. The DNA for the CDR3 is TGTGCCAGCAGTTCAAACAGGGATTCCGGGGAGCTGTTTTTT.

The chain employs TRBV7-2 and TRBJ2-5; 10 positions match TRBD2. Germline V gives CDR1 SGHTA, CDR2 FQGNSA. The CDR3 totals 15 residues. Unmatched junction bases numbered 7, after V lost 5 bases and J lost 4 bases. The CDR3 region is CASSLGLAVGETQYF. CDR3 coding DNA: TGTGCCAGCAGCCTTGGACTAGCGGTTGGAGAGACCCAGTACTTC.

This chain joins TRBV5-1 and TRBJ1-2; 9 bases are shared with TRBD1. Germline V gives CDR1 SGHRS, CDR2 YFSETQ. J was trimmed by 8 bases and V by 0 bases; bases with no gene match: 8. The CDR3 is made up of 15 amino acids. The CDR3 spells CASSLVHRGPGGYTF. For the CDR3, the DNA is TGCGCCAGCAGCTTGGTTCACAGGGGGCCTGGGGGCTACACCTTC. Together with reference TRBV5-1 and TRBJ1-2, the CDR3 gives the full variable domain: KAGVTQTPRYLIKTRGQQVTLSCSPISGHRSVSWYQQTPGQGLQFLFEYFSETQRNKGNFPGRFSGRQFSNSRSEMNVSTLELGDSALYLCASSLVHRGPGGYTFGSGTRLTVV.

This clone is a singleton in its sample. Additional DNA sequences in this sample encode the identical CDR3. The V call is TRBV29-1, the J call TRBJ1-2; D may be TRBD1 (5 bases). Trimming took 2 bases from V and 4 from J, leaving 8 bases between them. The CDR3 extends over 12 amino acids. In germline, CDR1 is SQVTM, CDR2 ANQGSEA. DNA of the CDR3: TGCAGCGTTGAAAGGGGCAGCTATGGCTACACCTTC. It specifies CSVERGSYGYTF.

The V and J genes are TRBV2 and TRBJ1-4; 7 positions match TRBD1. Trimming removed 4 bases from V and 8 bases from J; junction bases left unmatched: 7. This CDR3 contains 14 residues. Germline assignment: CDR1 SNHLY and CDR2 FYNNEI. The CDR3 protein is CASSGRQGGEKLFF. The CDR3 nucleotides read TGTGCCAGCAGTGGGAGACAGGGAGGCGAAAAACTGTTTTTT.

The V gene is TRBV5-1, the J gene TRBJ2-1; TRBD1 might be the D (6 bases). Germline V gene data show CDR1 as SGHRS and CDR2 as YFSETQ. The CDR3 loop spans 17 amino acids. The V end lost 4 bases, the J end lost 6 bases, and 23 bases lay between the germline ends. The CDR3 spells CASSPLTAMGASNEQFF. CDR3 in DNA: TGCGCCAGCAGCCCACTCACGGCGATGGGGGCCAGCAATGAGCAGTTCTTC.

The chain is built from TRBV3-1 (or the pseudogene TRBV3-2) and TRBJ1-6; a weak D match, TRBD1 (5 bases). Germline V gene data show CDR1 as LGHDT and CDR2 as YNNKEL (reference sequence). The CDR3 spans 15 residues. Trimming removed 2 bases from V and 8 bases from J, with 13 bases in between. Written as DNA, the CDR3 is TGTGCCAGCAGCCAACAAGGGGTCGGTGATTCACCCCTCCACTTT. Translated, it gives CASSQQGVGDSPLHF.

The CDR3 here is CASTGSPWTNSPLHF. In DNA, the CDR3 is TGTGCCAGTACCGGATCCCCCTGGACAAATTCACCCCTCCACTTT. This chain connects TRBV19 to TRBJ1-6, with a weak D call TRBD1 (5 bases). CDR3 length: 15 residues. Germline V CDR1 and CDR2: LNHDA, SQIVND (reference sequence). Trimming stripped 7 bases from V and 7 bases from J, with 17 bases between.

The gene calls are TRBV7-9 and TRBJ1-2, with 9 bases that match TRBD1. The CDR3 extends over 14 amino acids. Trimming removed 5 bases from V and 6 bases from J; junction bases left unmatched: 7. CDR1 and CDR2 from the germline V gene are SEHNR and FQNEAQ (reference sequence). The DNA for the CDR3 is TGTGCCAGCAGCCTAACGGGACAGGGAGATGGCTACACCTTC. Translating gives CASSLTGQGDGYTF.

This chain joins TRBV28 and TRBJ1-3, with a possible D match to TRBD1 (5 bases). This CDR3 is 15 amino acids long. From germline, CDR1 is MDHEN and CDR2 SYDVKM. V lost 8 bases and J 4 bases, leaving 18 bases between the germline ends. The CDR3 DNA reads as TGTGCCAGCCGCGACAGTTGGGCCGAAGGAAACACCATATATTTT. Its protein product is CASRDSWAEGNTIYF.

This clone was counted once. The chain uses TRBV24-1 and TRBJ2-1, with a weak D call TRBD1 (6 bases). The CDR3 runs to 14 residues. Germline CDR1 is KGHDR and CDR2 is SFDVKD. V shed 1 base and J shed 4 bases, with 7 bases lying between them. The CDR3 reads CATSDLRGYNEQFF. The CDR3 bases are TGTGCCACCAGTGATTTAAGGGGGTACAATGAGCAGTTCTTC.

In regard to this clone: The junction and the germline gene differ at one end; a read error may be behind it. The rearrangement uses TRBV15 and TRBJ1-2, with 9 bases identical to TRBD1. CDR1 and CDR2 (germline): LNHNV, YYDKDF (reference sequence). This CDR3 contains 15 residues. As DNA, the CDR3 is TGTGCCACCAGCAGAGAACAGGGGGCTAACTATGGCTACACCTTT. Protein product: CATSREQGANYGYTF.

The rearrangement joins TRBV14 to TRBJ2-7, with 8 bases identical to TRBD1. Germline V gene lookup returns CDR1 SGHDN and CDR2 FVKESK. V trimming: 4 bases; J trimming: 6 bases; junction bases outside the gene matches: 5. The CDR3 runs to 13 residues. The CDR3 is CASSLGQVVEQYF. The DNA of the CDR3 is TGTGCCAGCAGCCTGGGACAGGTTGTCGAGCAGTACTTC.

As for this clone: The sample carries other DNA sequences with the same CDR3. The chain links TRBV5-1 to TRBJ1-5, with 7 positions matching TRBD1. The CDR3 consists of 13 residues. The V and J ends lost 0 bases and 7 bases, in that order; junction bases with no gene match: 1. Germline-derived CDR1 and CDR2 are SGHRS and YFSETQ. Here the CDR3 DNA reads TGCGCCAGCAGCTTGGGAGGGGGCCAGCCCCAGCATTTT. It codes for CASSLGGGQPQHF.

This chain joins TRBV5-1 and TRBJ2-2, with TRBD2 identical over 12 bases. This CDR3 region has 17 residues. Per germline, CDR1 SGHRS and CDR2 YFSETQ. Trimming took 0 bases from V and 1 from J; bases not matched to a gene: 1. The CDR3 sequence is CASSLELAGGNTGELFF. The CDR3 DNA follows: TGCGCCAGCAGCTTGGAACTAGCGGGGGGGAACACCGGGGAGCTGTTTTTT.

This clone was counted once. The chain links TRBV2 to TRBJ2-3; 8 bases are a match to TRBD2. The CDR3 loop spans 16 amino acids. V dropped 6 bases and J dropped 7; count of bases not matched to a gene: 15. From germline, CDR1 is SNHLY and CDR2 FYNNEI. CDR3 amino acids: CASRLLAAYDRHTQYF. Here the CDR3 DNA reads TGTGCCAGCAGGTTACTAGCGGCCTACGACAGGCATACGCAGTATTTT.

The chain links TRBV10-2 to TRBJ2-5; the D gene is possibly TRBD2 (5 bases). The germline gives CDR1 WSHSY, CDR2 SAAADI. V gave up 6 bases and J gave up 5 bases, with 7 bases separating them. The CDR3 extends over 11 amino acids. The CDR3 here is CASRGLETQYF. The CDR3 DNA reads as TGCGCCAGCAGAGGACTGGAGACCCAGTACTTC.

This clone was detected only once. The V gene is TRBV18, the J gene TRBJ1-2; 7 nucleotides match TRBD1. The CDR3 consists of 14 residues. Trimming cost V 3 bases and J 3 bases; bases outside gene matches: 4. Germline CDR1 reads KGHSH; CDR2 reads LQKENI. The CDR3 region is CASSPVQGDYGYTF. The CDR3 DNA follows: TGTGCCAGCTCACCTGTCCAGGGGGACTATGGCTACACCTTC.

This clone was recorded once. The rearrangement links TRBV19 to TRBJ2-3, with a tentative D call TRBD2 (5 bases). Germline CDR1 reads LNHDA; CDR2 reads SQIVND (reference sequence). The length of the CDR3 is 16 residues. V lost 3 bases, J lost 5 bases, and 18 bases lay in between. CDR3 in amino acids: CASSIPPGICIDTQYF. In DNA form, the CDR3 reads TGTGCCAGTAGTATCCCTCCCGGGATTTGTATAGATACGCAGTATTTT. The whole variable domain, filled in from reference TRBV19 and TRBJ2-3, reads DGGITQSPKYLFRKEGQNVTLSCEQNLNHDAMYWYRQDPGQGLRLIYYSQIVNDFQKGDIAEGYSVSREKKESFPLTVTSAQKNPTAFYLCASSIPPGICIDTQYFGPGTRLTVL.

The rearrangement joins TRBV1 to TRBJ2-5; TRBD2 reflects the table's D call only, with no check against the DNA. TRBV1 is a listed pseudogene. The CDR3 runs 15 residues. The CDR3 nucleotides read TGCACCAGCAGCCAATGGTGGGGGGGAAAAGAGACCCAGTACTTC. Its protein is CTSSQWWGGKETQYF.